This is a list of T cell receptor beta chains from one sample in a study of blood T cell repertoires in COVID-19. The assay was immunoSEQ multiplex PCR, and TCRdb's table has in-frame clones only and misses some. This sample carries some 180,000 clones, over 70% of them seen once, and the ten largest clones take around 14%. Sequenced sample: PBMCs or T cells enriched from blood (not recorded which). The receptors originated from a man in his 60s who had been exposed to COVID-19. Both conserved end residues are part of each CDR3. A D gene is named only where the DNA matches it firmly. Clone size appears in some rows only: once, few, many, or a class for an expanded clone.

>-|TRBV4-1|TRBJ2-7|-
TGCGCCAGCAGCCAAGTCAACAGTCTACCAAGGGAGCAGTACTTC
CASSQVNSLPREQYF
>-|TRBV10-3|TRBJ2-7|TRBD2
TGTGCCATCAGTGAGTCCTCTAGCGGGATGAACGAGCAGTACTTC
CAISESSSGMNEQYF
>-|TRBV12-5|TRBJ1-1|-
TGTGCTAGTGGTGGTGCGGAGGGGGGGTGGACTGAAGCTTTCTTT
CASGGAEGGWTEAFF
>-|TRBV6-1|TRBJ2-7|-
TGTGCCAGCAGTGAAGACAGGAGGGGCTACGAGCAGTACTTC
CASSEDRRGYEQYF
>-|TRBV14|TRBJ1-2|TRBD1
TGTGCCAGCAGCCAAGGACAGGGATCTGGCTACACCTTC
CASSQGQGSGYTF
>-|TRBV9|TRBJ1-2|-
TGTGCCAGCAGCGTAGGCCTCTCGGGGTATTCGGGTGGCTACACCTTC
CASSVGLSGYSGGYTF
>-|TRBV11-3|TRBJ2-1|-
TGTGCCAGCTCGGTGGCGGGTCCGAATGAGCAGTTCTTC
CASSVAGPNEQFF
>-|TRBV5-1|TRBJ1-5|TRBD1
TGCGCCAGCAGCCCACAGGGGGACTATGGTCAGCCCCAGCATTTT
CASSPQGDYGQPQHF
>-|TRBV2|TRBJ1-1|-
TGTGCCAGCAGTTCTACTCGGACAAATCTGAACACTGAAGCTTTCTTT
CASSSTRTNLNTEAFF
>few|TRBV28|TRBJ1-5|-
TGTGCCAGCAGACCCGGACAGCAAAGGAGGAGCAATCAGCCCCAGCATTTT
CASRPGQQRRSNQPQHF
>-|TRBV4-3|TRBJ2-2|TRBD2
TGCGCCAGCAGCCAAGTTCTAGCGGGAGCCAACACCGGGGAGCTGTTTTTT
CASSQVLAGANTGELFF
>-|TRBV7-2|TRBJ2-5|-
TGTGCCAGCTCGCAGTTTTTACGAGAGACCCAGTACTTC
CASSQFLRETQYF
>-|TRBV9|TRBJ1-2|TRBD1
TGTGCCAGCAGCGGACGCAGGGGGCGCGATTATGGCTACACCTTC
CASSGRRGRDYGYTF
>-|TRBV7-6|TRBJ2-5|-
TGTGCCAGCAGCTTAGTCCAGGGAGGATTGGGAGAGACCCAGTACTTC
CASSLVQGGLGETQYF
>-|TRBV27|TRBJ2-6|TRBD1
TGTGCCAGCAGTTTGAGGGACAGCCCTGGGGCCAACGTCCTGACTTTC
CASSLRDSPGANVLTF
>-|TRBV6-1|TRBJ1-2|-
TGTGCCAGCAGTGACAGGGCCAATGGCTACACCTTC
CASSDRANGYTF
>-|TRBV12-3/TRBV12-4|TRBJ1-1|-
TGTGCCAGCAGTTTAATCTCGTCGACTGAAGCTTTCTTT
CASSLISSTEAFF
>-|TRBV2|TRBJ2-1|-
TGTGCCAGCAAGCTAGCGAGCTCCTACAATGAGCAGTTCTTC
CASKLASSYNEQFF
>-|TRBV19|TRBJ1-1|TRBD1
TGTGCCAGTAGTATCCCAACAGGGGCAACTGAAGCTTTCTTT
CASSIPTGATEAFF
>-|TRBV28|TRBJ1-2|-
TGTGCCAGCAGTTTCAGGGGTGGTGGCTACACCTTC
CASSFRGGGYTF
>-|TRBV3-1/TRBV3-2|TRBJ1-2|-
TGTGCCAGCAGCCAAGGTTCTGGGAGGGGGAACTATGGCTACACCTTC
CASSQGSGRGNYGYTF
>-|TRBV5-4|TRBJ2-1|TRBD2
TGTGCCAGCAGCCCCCCTCCTAGCGGGAGTATCGACGAGCAGTTCTTC
CASSPPPSGSIDEQFF
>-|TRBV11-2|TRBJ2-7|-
TGTGCCAGCAGCATACAGCCCACTGGGGGCCTATACGAGCAGTACTTC
CASSIQPTGGLYEQYF
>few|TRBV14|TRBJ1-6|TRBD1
TGTGCCAGCAGCCAGGGGACAGCTAATTCACCCCTCCACTTT
CASSQGTANSPLHF
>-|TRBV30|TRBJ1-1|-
TGTGCCTGGAGACAACAGGAAACTGAAGCTTTCTTT
CAWRQQETEAFF
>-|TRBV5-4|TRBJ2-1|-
TGTGCCAGCAGCTTCCCGGGAGCCTACAATGAGCAGTTCTTC
CASSFPGAYNEQFF
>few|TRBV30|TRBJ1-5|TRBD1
TGTGCCTGGAGTGTGAGGGGGCGCCGGCAGCCCCAGCATTTT
CAWSVRGRRQPQHF
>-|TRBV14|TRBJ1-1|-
TGTGCCAGCAGCCCCCGGGATGTGTGGAACACTGAAGCTTTCTTT
CASSPRDVWNTEAFF
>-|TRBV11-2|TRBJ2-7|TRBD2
TGTGCCAGCAAGAGCGGGGGGAGGATCTACGAGCAGTACTTC
CASKSGGRIYEQYF
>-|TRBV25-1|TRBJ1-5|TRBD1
TGTGCCAGCAGTGAGACAGGGAGCAATCAGCCCCAGCATTTT
CASSETGSNQPQHF
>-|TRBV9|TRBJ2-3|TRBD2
TGTGCCAGCAGCAAGCGACTAGCCCTACAGACCCCAGATACGCAGTATTTT
CASSKRLALQTPDTQYF
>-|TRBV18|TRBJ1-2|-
TGTGCCAGCTCATCTCAGACGCCCCCGGGGTATGGCTACACCTTC
CASSSQTPPGYGYTF
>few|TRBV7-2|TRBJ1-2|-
TGTGCCAGCAGCCCGGAGGGGTCTGGGGCCGGGAGTGGCTACACCTTC
CASSPEGSGAGSGYTF
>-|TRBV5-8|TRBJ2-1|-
TGTGCCAGCACTAGGCCCTCCTACAATGAGCAGTTCTTC
CASTRPSYNEQFF
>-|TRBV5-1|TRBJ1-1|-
TGCGCCAGCAGCTGGGGGCAGGGTTGGAACACTGAAGCTTTCTTT
CASSWGQGWNTEAFF
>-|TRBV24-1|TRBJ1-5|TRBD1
TGTGCCACCGGACAGGGGTTTCAGCCCCAGCATTTT
CATGQGFQPQHF
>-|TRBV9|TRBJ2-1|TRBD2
TGTGCCAGCAGCGTAAACGGGAGGTACAATGAGCAGTTCTTC
CASSVNGRYNEQFF
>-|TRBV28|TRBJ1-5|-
TGTGCCAGCAGCGGCGCTTTGGGTGGGAGGCCCCAGCATTTT
CASSGALGGRPQHF
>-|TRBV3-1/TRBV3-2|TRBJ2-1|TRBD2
TGTGCCAGCAGCCAGATTCTAGCGGGAGGGGGCAATGAGCAGTTCTTC
CASSQILAGGGNEQFF
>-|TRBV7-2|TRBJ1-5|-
TGTGCCAGCAGCGGAGCTAGCAATCAGCCCCAGCATTTT
CASSGASNQPQHF
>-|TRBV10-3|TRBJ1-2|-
TGTGCCATCAGGTTACAGGGAAGTGGCTACACCTTC
CAIRLQGSGYTF
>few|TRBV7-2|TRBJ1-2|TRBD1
TGCGCCAGCACCCAATTGGGGGGGACAGGGGGAAACTATGGCTACACCTTC
CASTQLGGTGGNYGYTF
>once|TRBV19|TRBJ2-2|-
TGTGCCAGTAGGATAATCGTCGGGGGAGGTTTGAACGGGGAGCTGTTTTTT
CASRIIVGGGLNGELFF
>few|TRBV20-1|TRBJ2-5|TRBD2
TGCAGTGCTAGTCGCGGGAGGGGGGCAGAGACCCAGTACTTC
CSASRGRGAETQYF
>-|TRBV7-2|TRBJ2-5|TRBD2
TGTGCCAGCAGCACGGGACTAGCGGGAGTCGAAGAGACCCAGTACTTC
CASSTGLAGVEETQYF
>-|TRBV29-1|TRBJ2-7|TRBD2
TGCAGCGTAGTTCTGAGCGGGACTAGCGGCTCCTACGAGCAGTACTTC
CSVVLSGTSGSYEQYF